The TCR beta chain described here comes from a study of blood T cell repertoires in COVID-19. Original data processing: How many nucleated cells were present was estimated from reference gene primer amplification. Profiled with immunoSEQ multiplex PCR; TCRdb holds only in-frame clones, not every one. D and trimming come from the DNA, and the V and J calls and clone size come from that table. The sample contains 260,000 or so clones, roughly 86% of which appear only once. J lost 7 bases, V lost 5 bases, and 11 bases had no gene match. The CDR3 contains 15 residues. From germline, CDR1 is MNHEY and CDR2 SMNVEV (reference sequence).

The sequence was obtained from a human donor in a cohort sampled during active COVID-19. The V gene is TRBV27, the J gene TRBJ1-5; 7 bases agree with TRBD1. Sequenced input: peripheral blood. CDR3 nucleotides: TGTGCCAGCAGTATAACAGGGGCCTTCGGGCAGCCCCAGCATTTT. As protein: CASSITGAFGQPQHF.